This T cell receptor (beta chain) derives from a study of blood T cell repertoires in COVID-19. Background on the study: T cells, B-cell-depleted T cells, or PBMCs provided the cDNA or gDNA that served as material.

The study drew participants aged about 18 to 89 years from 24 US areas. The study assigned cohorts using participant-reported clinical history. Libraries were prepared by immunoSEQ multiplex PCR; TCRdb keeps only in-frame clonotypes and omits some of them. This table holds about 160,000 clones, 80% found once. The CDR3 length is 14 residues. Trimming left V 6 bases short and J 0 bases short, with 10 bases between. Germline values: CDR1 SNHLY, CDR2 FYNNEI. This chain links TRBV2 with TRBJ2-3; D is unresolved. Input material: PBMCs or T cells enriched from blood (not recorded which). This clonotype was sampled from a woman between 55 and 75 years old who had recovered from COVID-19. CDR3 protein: CASRSPSSTDTQYF. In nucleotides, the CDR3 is TGTGCCAGCAGGAGCCCCTCTAGCACAGATACGCAGTATTTT. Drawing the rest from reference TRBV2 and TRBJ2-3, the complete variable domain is EPEVTQTPSHQVTQMGQEVILRCVPISNHLYFYWYRQILGQKVEFLVSFYNNEISEKSEIFDDQFSVERPDGSNFTLKIRSTKLEDSAMYFCASRSPSSTDTQYFGPGTRLTVL.